The 27 T cell receptor beta chains below all came from one sample that was sequenced in a study of T cells after yellow fever vaccination. TCRdb called the 5' RACE reads again in MiXCR, with one record for every CDR3 protein. The sample has 300,000 or so distinct CDR3 sequences, 10% to 15% seen once. Sequencing used CD4+ T cells sorted from PBMCs, obtained 45 days after the yellow fever booster vaccination. These receptors were taken from a man aged 30 to 45 who received the YFV17D yellow fever vaccine.

The chain joins TRBV6-2 or TRBV6-3 to TRBJ2-4; possibly TRBD2 for D (5 bases). Trimming shortened V by 2 bases and J by 1 base, and 6 bases separated the two germline ends. The CDR3 contains 14 residues. The germline gives CDR1 MNHEY, CDR2 SVGEGT. CDR3 region: CASSYGLAKNIQYF. The CDR3 coding sequence is TGTGCCAGCAGTTACGGACTGGCCAAAAACATTCAGTACTTC.

There are many counts of this clonotype. This chain joins TRBV20-1 and TRBJ2-7; D gene ambiguous. CDR1 is DFQATT and CDR2 is SNEGSKA in the germline V gene (reference sequence). CDR3 length equals 14 residues. V was pared by 3 bases and J by 2 bases, with 14 bases between. The CDR3 DNA follows: TGCAGTGCTAGGCCACCAGGCGGAACCTACGAGCAGTACTTC. Its protein is CSARPPGGTYEQYF.

The chain has TRBV20-1 and TRBJ1-3, with D unresolved. The CDR3 is 16 amino acids. V dropped 6 bases and J dropped 0 bases, with 18 bases sitting between them. Germline CDR1 and CDR2: DFQATT and SNEGSKA (reference sequence). The CDR3 sequence: CSANPSARSSGNTIYF. The DNA for the CDR3 is TGCAGTGCCAACCCCAGTGCGAGGAGCTCTGGAAACACCATATATTTT.

The V gene is TRBV5-1, the J gene TRBJ2-1; D ambiguous. V was shortened by 2 bases and J by 7 bases, with 13 bases between the two germline ends. Germline lookup yields CDR1 SGHRS and CDR2 YFSETQ. The CDR3 contains 14 residues. Here the CDR3 DNA reads TGCGCCAGCAGCTTTATTTTAGCCGCAAATGAGCAGTTCTTC. This codes for CASSFILAANEQFF.

The chain combines TRBV28 with TRBJ2-1, with 8 bases fitting TRBD2. The junction had 13 bases not matched to a gene; V was cut back by 5 bases and J by 4 bases. This CDR3 comprises 17 residues. Germline V gene lookup returns CDR1 MDHEN and CDR2 SYDVKM. The CDR3 DNA is TGTGCCAGCAGTAGTATCGGGGGGGCAGGGGTTTACAATGAGCAGTTCTTC. Translation: CASSSIGGAGVYNEQFF.

This clonotype has a handful of counts. This chain links TRBV5-1 with TRBJ2-1, with D uncertain. CDR1 and CDR2 from the germline V gene are SGHRS and YFSETQ. This CDR3 is 15 amino acids long. Trimming left V 1 base short and J 0 bases short, with 8 bases between. As DNA, the CDR3 is TGCGCCAGCAGCTTGCGGTCGAGCTCCTACAATGAGCAGTTCTTC. Its translation is CASSLRSSSYNEQFF.

This clonotype came up a few times. V is TRBV3-1 and J is TRBJ1-2; a possible D gene is TRBD1 (6 bases). The V gene's germline CDR1 is LGHDT and CDR2 YNNKEL (reference sequence). V lost 0 bases and J 4 bases, leaving 9 bases between the germline ends. This CDR3 has 14 residues. CDR3 in DNA: TGTGCCAGCAGCCAAGACGTCAGGGGCTATGGCTACACCTTC. Residues: CASSQDVRGYGYTF.

V gene TRBV20-1 combines with J gene TRBJ1-6, with a weak D call TRBD1 (5 bases). There are 16 residues in the CDR3. Trimming took off 0 bases at V and 2 bases at J, with 11 bases between the two ends. The germline gives CDR1 DFQATT, CDR2 SNEGSKA (reference sequence). The CDR3 DNA sequence: TGCAGTGCTAGAGATCCGAAGGGGACCTATAATTCACCCCTCCACTTT. Amino acids: CSARDPKGTYNSPLHF.

Points on this clonotype: The junction shows a germline mismatch at one end, possibly a read error. This sequence joins TRBV7-7 and TRBJ2-5; a weak D match, TRBD1 (5 bases). The CDR3 has 14 residues. Germline V CDR1 and CDR2: SSHAT, FNYEAQ (reference sequence). The chain's CDR3 is CASSSGRGPETQYF. CDR3 DNA: TGTGCTAGCAGCTCAGGGCGCGGCCCAGAGACCCAGTACTTC.

This clonotype has more than one count but fewer than ten. The chain employs TRBV13 and TRBJ2-7, with no clear D. The V gene's germline CDR1 is PRHDT and CDR2 FYEKMQ (reference sequence). The V end was cut by 5 bases, the J end by 4 bases, with 12 bases between. CDR3 size: 13 residues. Here the CDR3 reads CASSKTPNYEQYF. CDR3 DNA: TGTGCCAGCAGCAAGACACCCAATTACGAGCAGTACTTC.

The chain has TRBV4-3 and TRBJ2-3, with a tentative D call TRBD2 (5 bases). Germline CDR1 LGHNA, CDR2 YSLEER. V was cut by 2 bases and J by 6 bases, with 6 bases left in between. CDR3 length equals 12 residues. This CDR3 reads CASSQREDTQYF. CDR3 bases: TGCGCCAGCAGCCAAAGGGAGGATACGCAGTATTTT.

V is TRBV4-3 and J is TRBJ1-4; TRBD1 might be the D (5 bases). The germline V and J ends were trimmed by 1 base and 7 bases, with 22 bases remaining between them. In germline, CDR1 is LGHNA, CDR2 YSLEER. The CDR3 extends over 18 amino acids. CDR3 sequence reads: CASSQGRTAGSVGEKLFF. The CDR3 DNA reads TGCGCCAGCAGCCAAGGTCGAACGGCAGGGTCCGTAGGTGAAAAACTGTTTTTT.

This clonotype was picked up a small number of times. V gene TRBV5-1 combines with J gene TRBJ2-2; TRBD1 matches at 9 bases. The J segment lost 4 bases and the V segment lost 0 bases, leaving 7 bases of the junction unmatched. The CDR3 consists of 17 residues. Germline V CDR1 and CDR2: SGHRS, YFSETQ. This chain's CDR3 is CASSLGTGGHGTGELFF. The CDR3 DNA is TGCGCCAGCAGCTTGGGAACAGGGGGCCACGGCACCGGGGAGCTGTTTTTT.

In its sample, this clonotype was seen a few times. The gene calls are TRBV10-3 and TRBJ2-1; D is possibly TRBD2 (5 bases). The CDR3 covers 15 residues. Trimming left V 0 bases short and J 5 bases short, with 11 bases between. Per germline, CDR1 ENHRY and CDR2 SYGVKD. The CDR3 bases are TGTGCCATCAGTGAGTCGTCTAGCACCAACAATGAGCAGTTCTTC. Encoded protein: CAISESSSTNNEQFF.

This clonotype appeared a few times. The V gene is TRBV5-1, the J gene TRBJ2-3, with D tentatively TRBD2 (5 bases). The V end lost 0 bases, the J end lost 5 bases, and 7 bases lay between the germline ends. Germline CDR1 reads SGHRS; CDR2 reads YFSETQ. There are 13 residues in the CDR3. The CDR3 DNA reads TGCGCCAGCAGCTTGGTCGGGGAAGATACGCAGTATTTT. Encoded protein: CASSLVGEDTQYF.

The genes are TRBV4-3 and TRBJ2-5; TRBD1 agrees at 9 bases. The trim removed 5 bases at V and 4 bases at J, leaving 8 bases unmatched. Looked up from germline, CDR1 is LGHNA and CDR2 is YSLEER. The CDR3 length is 15 residues. CDR3 nucleotide sequence: TGCGCCAGCAGCTACTTGGGACAGGGTGCAGAGACCCAGTACTTC. Amino acid sequence: CASSYLGQGAETQYF.

This chain uses TRBV20-1 with TRBJ1-6; 9 positions match TRBD1. Germline trimming cut 0 bases from V and 5 bases from J; bases unmatched to any gene: 11. Germline V gene data show CDR1 as DFQATT and CDR2 as SNEGSKA (reference sequence). The CDR3 has 18 amino acids. The CDR3 loop reads CSARDQPGQGLNNSPLHF. DNA for the CDR3: TGCAGTGCTAGAGATCAGCCGGGACAGGGCTTGAATAATTCACCCCTCCACTTT.

This clonotype was counted only a few times. Written as DNA, the CDR3 is TGTGCCAGCAGCCAAGATATACAGGGGGGCTTAAATGAGCAGTTCTTC. Its translation: CASSQDIQGGLNEQFF. This chain links TRBV3-1 with TRBJ2-1, with TRBD1 matching over 8 bases. Trimming removed 0 bases from V and 7 bases from J; junction bases left unmatched: 8. Germline CDR1 is LGHDT and CDR2 is YNNKEL (reference sequence). CDR3 length: 16 residues.

The genes are TRBV11-2 and TRBJ2-3; D perhaps matches TRBD1 (6 bases). CDR1 is SGHAT and CDR2 is FQNNGV in the germline V gene. The CDR3 has 14 residues. Deletions cut 4 bases from V and 2 bases from J, with 10 bases between. The CDR3 here is CASSYGQYTDTQYF. The CDR3 bases are TGTGCCAGCAGCTACGGACAGTACACAGATACGCAGTATTTT.

There are a few counts of this clonotype. This chain links TRBV5-6 with TRBJ2-2; 9 nucleotides match TRBD1. The CDR3 has 15 residues. Trimming took 1 base from V and 4 from J; bases not matched to a gene: 2. Germline CDR1 and CDR2: SGHDT and YYEEEE. The CDR3 is CASSLWTGVTGELFF. The CDR3 bases are TGTGCCAGCAGCTTGTGGACAGGGGTCACCGGGGAGCTGTTTTTT. The full variable domain, completed using reference TRBV5-6 and TRBJ2-2, is DAGVTQSPTHLIKTRGQQVTLRCSPKSGHDTVSWYQQALGQGPQFIFQYYEEEERQRGNFPDRFSGHQFPNYSSELNVNALLLGDSALYLCASSLWTGVTGELFFGEGSRLTVL.

This sequence joins TRBV5-6 and TRBJ2-4; D is possibly TRBD1 or TRBD2 (5 bases each). This CDR3 is built from 16 residues. With 0 bases removed from V and 0 bases from J, the gap between germline ends came to 10 bases. Germline V CDR1 and CDR2: SGHDT, YYEEEE. The CDR3 protein is CASSLVGDLAKNIQYF. The DNA of the CDR3 is TGTGCCAGCAGCTTGGTCGGGGACCTAGCCAAAAACATTCAGTACTTC.

The chain is built from TRBV9 and TRBJ2-1; the match to TRBD2 covers 7 bases. V dropped 0 bases and J dropped 4; count of bases not matched to a gene: 4. CDR3 length equals 15 residues. Germline-derived CDR1 and CDR2 are SGDLS and YYNGEE. CDR3 protein: CASSVEGGSYNEQFF. The CDR3 bases are TGTGCCAGCAGCGTAGAGGGCGGGAGTTACAATGAGCAGTTCTTC.

This clonotype was seen a handful of times. The chain joins TRBV12-3 or TRBV12-4 to TRBJ2-3; TRBD1 or TRBD2 may be the D gene (6 bases each). With 6 bases removed from V and 14 bases from J, the gap between germline ends came to 27 bases. The CDR3 has 15 amino acids. The CDR3 loop is CASRPAGGGSGSLYF. The CDR3 DNA follows: TGTGCCAGCAGGCCAGCCGGGGGCGGTAGCGGATCCTTGTATTTT.

V usage is TRBV25-1 and J usage is TRBJ2-5; possibly TRBD1 or TRBD2 for D (5 bases each). CDR1 is MGHDK, CDR2 SYGVNS, per germline. Trimming took 3 bases from V and 1 from J, leaving 15 bases between them. CDR3 length equals 16 residues. CDR3 in amino acids: CASSDDWGSGQETQYF. CDR3 nucleotides: TGTGCCAGCAGTGATGATTGGGGGTCGGGCCAAGAGACCCAGTACTTC.

This clonotype occurred a few times. The J gene is TRBJ2-6, the V gene TRBV7-2; a weak D match, TRBD2 (6 bases). The CDR3 is 15 amino acids. The germline V and J ends were trimmed by 6 bases and 0 bases, with 9 bases remaining between them. Germline V gene sequence: CDR1 SGHTA, CDR2 FQGNSA. CDR3 sequence reads: CASRGGVSGANVLTF. CDR3 bases: TGTGCCAGCAGGGGCGGGGTCTCTGGGGCCAACGTCCTGACTTTC.

Here the CDR3 reads CASSSRNRELEQYF. CDR3 in DNA: TGTGCCAGCAGTTCCCGCAATAGGGAGCTCGAGCAGTACTTC. The chain has TRBV6-2 or TRBV6-3 and TRBJ2-7, with TRBD2 as a possible D gene (5 bases). The germline V gene has CDR1 MNHEY and CDR2 SVGEGT. Trimming cost V 4 bases and J 6 bases, with 16 bases left between them. This CDR3 has 14 residues.

The chain uses TRBV7-6 and TRBJ2-2, with 9 bases identical to TRBD2. V lost 4 bases to trimming and J lost 5 bases; unmatched junction nucleotides: 8. The germline V gene has CDR1 SGHVS and CDR2 FNYEAQ. The CDR3 consists of 16 residues. The CDR3 region has the DNA TGTGCCAGCAGCTCGGGCGGGGGGGCGCCAACCGGGGAGCTGTTTTTT. Residues: CASSSGGGAPTGELFF.